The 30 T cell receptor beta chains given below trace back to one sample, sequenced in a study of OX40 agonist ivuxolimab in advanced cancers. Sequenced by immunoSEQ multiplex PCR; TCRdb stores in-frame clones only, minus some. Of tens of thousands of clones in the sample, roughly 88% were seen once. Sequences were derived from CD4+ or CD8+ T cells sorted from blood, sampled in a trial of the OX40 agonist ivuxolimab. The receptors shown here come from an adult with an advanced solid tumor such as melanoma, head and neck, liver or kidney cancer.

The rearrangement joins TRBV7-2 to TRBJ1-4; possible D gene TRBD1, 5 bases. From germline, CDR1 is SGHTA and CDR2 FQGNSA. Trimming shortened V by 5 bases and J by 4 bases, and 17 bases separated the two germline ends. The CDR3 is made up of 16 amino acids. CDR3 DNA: TGTGCCAGCAGCCCCACAACCGGGACGGGTAATGAAAAACTGTTTTTT. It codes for CASSPTTGTGNEKLFF.

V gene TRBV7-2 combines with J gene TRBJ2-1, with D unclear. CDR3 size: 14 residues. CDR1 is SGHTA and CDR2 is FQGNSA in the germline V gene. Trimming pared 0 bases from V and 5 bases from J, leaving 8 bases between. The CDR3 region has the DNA TGTGCCAGCAGCTTAGCCGACCCAAACAATGAGCAGTTCTTC. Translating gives CASSLADPNNEQFF.

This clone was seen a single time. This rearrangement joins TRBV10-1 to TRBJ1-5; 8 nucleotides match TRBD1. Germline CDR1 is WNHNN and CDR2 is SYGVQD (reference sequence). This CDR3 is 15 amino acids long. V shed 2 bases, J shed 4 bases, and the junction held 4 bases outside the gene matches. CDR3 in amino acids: CASSEPDRGNQPQHF. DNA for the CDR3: TGCGCCAGCAGTGAGCCCGACAGGGGAAATCAGCCCCAGCATTTT.

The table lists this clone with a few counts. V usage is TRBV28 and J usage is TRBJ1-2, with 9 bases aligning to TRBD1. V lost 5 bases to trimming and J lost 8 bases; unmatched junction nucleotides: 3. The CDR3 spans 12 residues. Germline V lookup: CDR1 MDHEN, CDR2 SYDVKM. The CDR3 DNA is TGTGCCAGCAGTGACAGGGGGGACGGCTACACCTTC. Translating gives CASSDRGDGYTF.

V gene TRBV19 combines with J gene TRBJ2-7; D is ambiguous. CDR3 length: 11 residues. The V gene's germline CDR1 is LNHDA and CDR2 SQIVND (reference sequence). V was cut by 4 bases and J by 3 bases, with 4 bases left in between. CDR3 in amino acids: CASSRGYEQYF. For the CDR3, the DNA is TGTGCCAGTAGTAGGGGCTACGAGCAGTACTTC.

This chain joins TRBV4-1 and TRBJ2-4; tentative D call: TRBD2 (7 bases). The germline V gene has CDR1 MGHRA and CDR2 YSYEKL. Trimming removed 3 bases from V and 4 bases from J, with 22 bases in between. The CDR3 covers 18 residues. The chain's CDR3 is CASSQQGTVGGAKNIQYF. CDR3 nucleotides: TGCGCCAGCAGCCAGCAAGGGACGGTAGGGGGGGCGAAAAACATTCAGTACTTC.

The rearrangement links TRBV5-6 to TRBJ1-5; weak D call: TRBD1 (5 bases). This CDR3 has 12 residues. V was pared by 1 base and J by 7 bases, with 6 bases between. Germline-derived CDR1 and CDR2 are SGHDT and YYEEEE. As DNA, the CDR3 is TGTGCCAGCAGCTTGAGGGACCAGCCCCAGCATTTT. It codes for CASSLRDQPQHF. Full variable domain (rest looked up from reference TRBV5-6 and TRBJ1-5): DAGVTQSPTHLIKTRGQQVTLRCSPKSGHDTVSWYQQALGQGPQFIFQYYEEEERQRGNFPDRFSGHQFPNYSSELNVNALLLGDSALYLCASSLRDQPQHFGDGTRLSIL.

The CDR3 DNA reads TGTGCCAGTAGTACCCTTTTCACCCGAAGGGACGCTTTCTTT. This sequence encodes CASSTLFTRRDAFF. V and J are TRBV19 and TRBJ1-1; TRBD1 is a possible D gene (5 bases). Deletions cut 4 bases from V and 11 bases from J, with 20 bases between. The CDR3 totals 14 residues. Germline CDR1 reads LNHDA; CDR2 reads SQIVND (reference sequence). Drawing the rest from reference TRBV19 and TRBJ1-1, the complete variable domain is DGGITQSPKYLFRKEGQNVTLSCEQNLNHDAMYWYRQDPGQGLRLIYYSQIVNDFQKGDIAEGYSVSREKKESFPLTVTSAQKNPTAFYLCASSTLFTRRDAFFGQGTRLTVV.

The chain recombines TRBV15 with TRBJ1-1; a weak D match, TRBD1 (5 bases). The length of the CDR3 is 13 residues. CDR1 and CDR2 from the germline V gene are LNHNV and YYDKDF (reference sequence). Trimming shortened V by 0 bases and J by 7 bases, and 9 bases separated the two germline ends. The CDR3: CATSRDPQGEAFF. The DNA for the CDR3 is TGTGCCACCAGCAGAGATCCCCAGGGTGAAGCTTTCTTT.

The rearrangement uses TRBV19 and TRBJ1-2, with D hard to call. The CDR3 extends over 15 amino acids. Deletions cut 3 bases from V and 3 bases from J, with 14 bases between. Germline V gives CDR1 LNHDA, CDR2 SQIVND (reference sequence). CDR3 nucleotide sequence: TGTGCCAGTAGTATTAACGGGGTCCAGGACTATGGCTACACCTTC. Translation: CASSINGVQDYGYTF.

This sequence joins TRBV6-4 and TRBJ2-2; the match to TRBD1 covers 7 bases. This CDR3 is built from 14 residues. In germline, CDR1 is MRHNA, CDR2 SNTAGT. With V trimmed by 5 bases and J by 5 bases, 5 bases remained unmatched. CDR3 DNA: TGTGCCAGCAGTCAGACAGGGATGACCGGGGAGCTGTTTTTT. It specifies CASSQTGMTGELFF.

CDR3 DNA: TGTGCCAGCAGTGACTGGGGGTTGAACACTGAAGCTTTCTTT. As protein: CASSDWGLNTEAFF. V usage is TRBV6-1 and J usage is TRBJ1-1, with D perhaps matching TRBD1 (5 bases). V was shortened by 3 bases and J by 0 bases, with 8 bases between the two germline ends. This CDR3 comprises 14 residues. The germline CDR1 and CDR2 sequences are MNHNS and SASEGT.

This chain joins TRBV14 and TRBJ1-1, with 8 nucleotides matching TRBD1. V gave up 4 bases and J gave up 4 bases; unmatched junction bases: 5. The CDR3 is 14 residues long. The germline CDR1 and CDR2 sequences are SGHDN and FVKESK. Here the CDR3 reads CASSPLGQGTEAFF. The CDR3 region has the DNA TGTGCCAGCAGCCCCCTCGGACAGGGCACTGAAGCTTTCTTT.

CDR3: CASSLGLAPQETQYF. Here the CDR3 DNA reads TGTGCCAGCAGCTTAGGCCTAGCGCCCCAAGAGACCCAGTACTTC. V and J are TRBV7-8 and TRBJ2-5; TRBD2 is a possible D gene (6 bases). Trimming left V 1 base short and J 1 base short, with 10 bases between. The germline CDR1 and CDR2 sequences are SGHVS and FQNEAQ. The CDR3 is 15 amino acids.

As DNA, the CDR3 is TGCGCCAGCAGCCAAGTTAGAGGGAACTCACCCCTCCACTTT. Translation: CASSQVRGNSPLHF. The chain recombines TRBV4-1 with TRBJ1-6; D gene ambiguous. The CDR3 totals 14 residues. The germline V and J ends were trimmed by 1 base and 10 bases, with 11 bases remaining between them. CDR1 and CDR2 from the germline V gene are MGHRA and YSYEKL.

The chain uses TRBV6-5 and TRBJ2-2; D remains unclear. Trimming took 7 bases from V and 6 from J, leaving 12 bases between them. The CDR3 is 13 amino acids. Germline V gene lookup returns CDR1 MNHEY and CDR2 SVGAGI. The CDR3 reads CASTPAFAGELFF. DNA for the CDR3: TGTGCCAGCACCCCAGCGTTTGCCGGGGAGCTGTTTTTT.

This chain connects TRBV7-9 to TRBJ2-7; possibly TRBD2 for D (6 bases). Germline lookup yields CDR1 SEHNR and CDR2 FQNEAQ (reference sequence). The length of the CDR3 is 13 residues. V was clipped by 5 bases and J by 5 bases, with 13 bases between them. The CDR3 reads CASSGEWEDEQYF. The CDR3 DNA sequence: TGTGCCAGCAGCGGAGAGTGGGAGGACGAGCAGTACTTC.

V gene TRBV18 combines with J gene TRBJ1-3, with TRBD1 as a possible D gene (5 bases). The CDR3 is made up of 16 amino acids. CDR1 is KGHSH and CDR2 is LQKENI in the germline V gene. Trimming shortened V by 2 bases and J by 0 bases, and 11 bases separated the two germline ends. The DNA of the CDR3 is TGTGCCAGCTCACCATCGGGACGCCGCTCTGGAAACACCATATATTTT. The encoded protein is CASSPSGRRSGNTIYF.

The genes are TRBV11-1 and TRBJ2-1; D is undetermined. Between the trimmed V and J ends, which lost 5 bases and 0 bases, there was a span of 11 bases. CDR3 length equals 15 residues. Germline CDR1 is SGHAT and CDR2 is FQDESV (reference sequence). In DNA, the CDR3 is TGTGCCAGCAGCCCAATAGCCAGCTCCTACAATGAGCAGTTCTTC. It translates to CASSPIASSYNEQFF.

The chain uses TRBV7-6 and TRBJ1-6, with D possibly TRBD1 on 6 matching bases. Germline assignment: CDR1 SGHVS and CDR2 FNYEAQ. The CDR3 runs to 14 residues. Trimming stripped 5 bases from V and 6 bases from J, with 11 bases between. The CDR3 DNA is TGTGCCAGCAGCGTACTACAGGGTAATTCACCCCTCCACTTT. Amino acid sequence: CASSVLQGNSPLHF.

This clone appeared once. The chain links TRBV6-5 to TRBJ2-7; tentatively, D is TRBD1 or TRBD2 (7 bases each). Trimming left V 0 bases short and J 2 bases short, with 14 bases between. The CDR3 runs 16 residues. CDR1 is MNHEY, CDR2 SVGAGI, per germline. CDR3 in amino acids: CASSYSLQGGTYEQYF. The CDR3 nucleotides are TGTGCCAGCAGTTACTCGCTGCAGGGGGGGACCTACGAGCAGTACTTC.

The CDR3 here is CASSLPGTANTGELFF. The CDR3 DNA sequence: TGTGCCAGCAGCCTCCCCGGGACAGCGAACACCGGGGAGCTGTTTTTT. This rearrangement joins TRBV9 to TRBJ2-2, with 7 bases aligning to TRBD1. V dropped 4 bases and J dropped 0; count of bases not matched to a gene: 6. There are 16 residues in the CDR3. Germline V gene lookup returns CDR1 SGDLS and CDR2 YYNGEE.

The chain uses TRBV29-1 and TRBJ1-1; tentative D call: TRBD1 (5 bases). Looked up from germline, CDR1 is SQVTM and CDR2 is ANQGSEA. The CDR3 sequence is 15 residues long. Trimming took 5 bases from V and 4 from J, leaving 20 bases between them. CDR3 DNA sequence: TGCAGCGTTTCCGGGCGGCTGGGGGGTGGCACTGAAGCTTTCTTT. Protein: CSVSGRLGGGTEAFF.

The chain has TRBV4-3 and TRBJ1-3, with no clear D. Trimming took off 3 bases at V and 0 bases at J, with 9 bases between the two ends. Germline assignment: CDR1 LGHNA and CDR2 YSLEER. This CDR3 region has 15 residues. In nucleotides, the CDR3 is TGCGCCAGCAGCCACCTAGGACCCTCTGGAAACACCATATATTTT. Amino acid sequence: CASSHLGPSGNTIYF.

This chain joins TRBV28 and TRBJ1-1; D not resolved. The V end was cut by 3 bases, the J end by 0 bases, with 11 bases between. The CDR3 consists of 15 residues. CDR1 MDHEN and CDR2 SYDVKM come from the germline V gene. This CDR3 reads CASSLGGNMNTEAFF. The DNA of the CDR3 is TGTGCCAGCAGTTTGGGCGGAAATATGAACACTGAAGCTTTCTTT.

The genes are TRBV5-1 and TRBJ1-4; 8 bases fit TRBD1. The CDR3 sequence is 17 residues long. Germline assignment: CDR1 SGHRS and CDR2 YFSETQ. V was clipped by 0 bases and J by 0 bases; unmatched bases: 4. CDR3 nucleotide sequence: TGCGCCAGCAGCTTGGTCACAGGGGGGTCAACTAATGAAAAACTGTTTTTT. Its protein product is CASSLVTGGSTNEKLFF.

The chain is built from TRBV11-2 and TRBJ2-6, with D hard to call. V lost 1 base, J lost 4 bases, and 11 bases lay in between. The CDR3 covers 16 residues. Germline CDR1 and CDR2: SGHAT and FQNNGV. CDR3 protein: CASSLGPLSGANVLTF. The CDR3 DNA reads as TGTGCCAGCAGCTTAGGGCCCCTCTCCGGGGCCAACGTCCTGACTTTC.

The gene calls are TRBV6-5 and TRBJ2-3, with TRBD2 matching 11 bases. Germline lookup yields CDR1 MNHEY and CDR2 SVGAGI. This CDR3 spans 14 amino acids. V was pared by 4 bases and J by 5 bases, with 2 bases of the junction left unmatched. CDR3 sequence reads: CASSFLAGGDTQYF. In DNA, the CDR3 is TGTGCCAGCAGTTTCCTAGCGGGGGGAGATACGCAGTATTTT.

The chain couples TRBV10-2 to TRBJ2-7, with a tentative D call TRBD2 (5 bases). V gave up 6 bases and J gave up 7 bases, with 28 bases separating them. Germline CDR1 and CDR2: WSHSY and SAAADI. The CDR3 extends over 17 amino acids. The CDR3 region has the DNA TGCGCCAGCAGACCCGACTGGGAAGCGGCATTCCGGAAGGAGCAGTACTTC. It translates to CASRPDWEAAFRKEQYF.

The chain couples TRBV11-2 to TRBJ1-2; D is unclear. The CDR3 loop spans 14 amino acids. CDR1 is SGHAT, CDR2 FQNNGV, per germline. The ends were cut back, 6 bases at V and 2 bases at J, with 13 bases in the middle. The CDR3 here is CASSITRTNYGYTF. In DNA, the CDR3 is TGTGCCAGCAGTATAACCCGGACGAACTATGGCTACACCTTC.